This entry concerns a single TCR beta chain. A few counts support this clonotype. Its antigen is still unknown. Base quality data are lacking; no much larger clone is found one base away. The sample is drawn from a study of T-cell reconstitution after alpha-beta-depleted transplantation in children (dated by TCRdb to about 2016). Study-level background: The study quantitatively tracked T-cell immune reconstitution after TCRalphabeta/CD19-depleted allogeneic hematopoietic cell transplantation in children using TCR repertoire profiling.

From its cysteine to its phenylalanine, the CDR3 spans 13 amino acids. CDR3 DNA is the only sequence kept; it has 39 bases, read in frame from the first base. V is shortened by 3 bases, J by 3 bases, and the region joining them spans 6 bases. The receptor library was made with PCR. This sample was sequenced with an Illumina HiSeq 2500. To normalize quantification of the TCRbeta repertoire, the TCR libraries were built with molecular barcoding that relied on unique molecular identifiers. Through fastp at Q25 and MiXCR, TCRdb rebuilt clones from the public reads, retaining in-frame beta chains. Each entry is one CDR3 protein sequence, shown with its most common DNA and genes. This sample holds some 350,000 distinct CDR3 sequences; under 13% were observed only once. The ten largest clones represent roughly 2.5% of the sample.

The rearranged chain carries TRBV12-3 or TRBV12-4 and TRBJ1-5, with the D gene too uncertain to name. The source is a human donor who donated a stem cell graft to a child with acute lymphoblastic leukemia. The material was PBMCs from the stem cell graft donor, obtained from the stem cell graft. This receptor carries the CDR3 CASSFRVNQPQHF. The DNA reads as follows: TGTGCCAGCAGTTTTCGGGTCAATCAGCCCCAGCATTTT.